This T cell receptor (beta chain) derives from a study of cytomegalovirus exposure and HLA in healthy donors. General observations from the study: According to reports, the classifier identified cytomegalovirus status with high specificity and sensitivity. While the bulk of TCR sequences proved rare, some public TCRs turned up in many donors.

CDR1 and CDR2 from the germline V gene are SGHVS and FQNEAQ. This CDR3 comprises 16 residues. V was cut by 4 bases and J by 0 bases, with 13 bases left in between. This table comes from immunoSEQ multiplex PCR, and its TCRdb copy is limited to in-frame clones, with some not included. Of about 150,000 clones in the sample, 80% to 95% were seen once. Concerning this clone: Its target is not known.

The gene calls are TRBV7-8 and TRBJ1-5; the D gene is possibly TRBD1 (6 bases). The receptor comes from a man in his late teens or twenties in good health and CMV-seronegative. The specimen sequenced was PBMCs. The CDR3 region is CASSSRTDPSNQPQHF. DNA of the CDR3: TGTGCCAGCAGCTCCCGGACAGATCCTAGCAATCAGCCCCAGCATTTT.